Shown below are 24 T cell receptor beta chains from a single sample sequenced in a study of cytomegalovirus exposure and HLA in healthy donors. 60 Vbeta and 13 Jbeta primers were used in PCR. Clones were sequenced by immunoSEQ multiplex PCR, and TCRdb holds only the in-frame ones, with some missing. The data contain approximately 100,000 clones, 64% of them singletons. Sequencing was performed on PBMCs. The receptors here all came from a human donor in good health.

Comment on this clone: The sample has other DNA sequences that encode this CDR3 too. The chain uses TRBV20-1 and TRBJ1-1; D is ambiguous. V was pared by 1 base and J by 5 bases, with 5 bases between. The germline gives CDR1 DFQATT, CDR2 SNEGSKA (reference sequence). This CDR3 is built from 11 residues. The CDR3 coding sequence is TGCAGTGCTAGAGCCCGTACTGAAGCTTTCTTT. It encodes CSARARTEAFF.

This clone was seen a handful of times. The CDR3 here is CASRQGYGNTIYF. The CDR3 DNA reads as TGTGCCAGCAGACAGGGTTATGGAAACACCATATATTTT. The chain combines TRBV2 with TRBJ1-3; possibly TRBD1 for D (6 bases). V shed 6 bases and J shed 3 bases, with 9 bases lying between them. CDR1 is SNHLY, CDR2 FYNNEI, per germline. The CDR3 is 13 residues long.

J is TRBJ2-7 and V is TRBV15; TRBD1 aligns across 7 bases. CDR3 length: 13 residues. Germline V gene sequence: CDR1 LNHNV, CDR2 YYDKDF (reference sequence). J was trimmed by 1 base and V by 9 bases; bases with no gene match: 6. CDR3 region: CATRDSASYEQYF. CDR3 coding DNA: TGTGCCACTAGGGACAGCGCTTCCTACGAGCAGTACTTC.

The V and J genes are TRBV7-8 and TRBJ1-5; D remains ambiguous. CDR3 length equals 13 residues. Germline values: CDR1 SGHVS, CDR2 FQNEAQ. V lost 3 bases, J lost 2 bases, and 5 bases lay in between. Here the CDR3 DNA reads TGTGCCAGCAGCTTCCCCGGCAATCAGCCCCAGCATTTT. It specifies CASSFPGNQPQHF.

The V and J genes are TRBV7-9 and TRBJ1-1, with a tentative D call TRBD1 (5 bases). There are 15 residues in the CDR3. Trimming pared 5 bases from V and 8 bases from J, leaving 21 bases between. Germline CDR1 reads SEHNR; CDR2 reads FQNEAQ (reference sequence). CDR3 amino acids: CASSRRGGVWSEAFF. The CDR3 coding sequence is TGTGCCAGCAGCAGGAGGGGAGGGGTCTGGTCCGAAGCTTTCTTT.

The chain couples TRBV11-2 to TRBJ1-2; 10 nucleotides match TRBD1. J lost 4 bases, V lost 5 bases, and 16 bases had no gene match. The CDR3 length is 18 residues. From germline, CDR1 is SGHAT and CDR2 FQNNGV. CDR3 nucleotides: TGTGCCAGCAGCCCCCGGGGACAGGGGAACGCTTATTTCTATGGCTACACCTTC. It translates to CASSPRGQGNAYFYGYTF.

This clone was found a few times. The chain couples TRBV5-1 to TRBJ2-7, with TRBD1 matching over 7 bases. Germline loops: CDR1 SGHRS, CDR2 YFSETQ. Losses at the gene ends were 4 bases for V and 3 bases for J; bases not matched to a gene: 4. This CDR3 is 13 amino acids long. The CDR3 sequence is CASSERTGYEQYF. CDR3 coding DNA: TGCGCCAGCAGCGAACGGACAGGCTACGAGCAGTACTTC.

J is TRBJ2-1 and V is TRBV5-6, with D possibly matching TRBD1 (6 bases). The CDR3 extends over 15 amino acids. The germline gives CDR1 SGHDT, CDR2 YYEEEE. Trimming shortened V by 0 bases and J by 10 bases, and 17 bases separated the two germline ends. Here the CDR3 DNA reads TGTGCCAGCAGCTTGGGTGTAAGGGGGTCGAAAGAGCAGTTCTTC. This sequence encodes CASSLGVRGSKEQFF.

The chain combines TRBV7-9 with TRBJ1-5; perhaps TRBD1 as D (6 bases). The CDR3 length is 14 residues. Germline-derived CDR1 and CDR2 are SEHNR and FQNEAQ (reference sequence). V was pared by 1 base and J by 3 bases, with 7 bases between. The DNA of the CDR3 is TGTGCCAGCAGCTTAGACAGGGCCAATCAGCCCCAGCATTTT. The encoded protein is CASSLDRANQPQHF. The variable domain in full, completed from reference TRBV7-9 and TRBJ1-5, reads DTGVSQNPRHKITKRGQNVTFRCDPISEHNRLYWYRQTLGQGPEFLTYFQNEAQLEKSRLLSDRFSAERPKGSFSTLEIQRTEQGDSAMYLCASSLDRANQPQHFGDGTRLSIL.

The chain couples TRBV30 to TRBJ1-2; TRBD1 matches at 8 bases. This CDR3 is built from 14 residues. V dropped 3 bases and J dropped 6; count of bases not matched to a gene: 9. Germline V gives CDR1 GTSNPN, CDR2 SVGIG (reference sequence). The CDR3 nucleotides are TGTGCCTGGAGAGGTGACAGGGGAGGGCATGGCTACACCTTC. This codes for CAWRGDRGGHGYTF.

The gene calls are TRBV7-9 and TRBJ2-5; 7 bases line up with TRBD1. V was pared by 8 bases and J by 3 bases, with 6 bases of the junction left unmatched. Germline V gene sequence: CDR1 SEHNR, CDR2 FQNEAQ (reference sequence). The CDR3 spans 13 residues. The CDR3 is CASQKGAEETQYF. The CDR3, as DNA: TGTGCCAGCCAAAAGGGGGCCGAAGAGACCCAGTACTTC.

This clone came up once. The chain combines TRBV19 with TRBJ1-6; D might be TRBD1 (6 bases). This CDR3 has 14 amino acids. CDR1 is LNHDA, CDR2 SQIVND, per germline (reference sequence). Trimming left V 3 bases short and J 8 bases short, with 11 bases between. As DNA, the CDR3 is TGTGCCAGTAGTATCAGGGGAATGGATTCACCCCTCCACTTT. This translates into CASSIRGMDSPLHF.

The V and J genes are TRBV29-1 and TRBJ1-1; 7 bases fit TRBD1. The CDR3 has 13 residues. Germline CDR1 and CDR2: SQVTM and ANQGSEA. J gave up 4 bases and V 4 bases, and 6 bases lay outside the gene matches. CDR3 residues: CSVGRGRATEAFF. The DNA for the CDR3 is TGCAGCGTTGGGAGGGGGCGCGCCACTGAAGCTTTCTTT.

The chain links TRBV11-2 to TRBJ2-3; no clear D. The germline CDR1 and CDR2 sequences are SGHAT and FQNNGV. This CDR3 has 11 residues. The V gene lost 5 bases and the J gene lost 8 bases, with 8 bases spanning the gap. In DNA, the CDR3 is TGTGCCAGCAGCCCCCCCGGTACGCAGTATTTT. Its translation is CASSPPGTQYF.

The genes are TRBV19 and TRBJ1-2, with 8 bases aligning to TRBD1. CDR3 size: 13 residues. Germline V gene data show CDR1 as LNHDA and CDR2 as SQIVND (reference sequence). With 10 bases clipped from V and 2 bases from J, the junction kept 6 bases outside the gene matches. The CDR3 loop is CATVDRANYGYTF. The CDR3 DNA reads as TGTGCCACTGTGGACAGGGCGAACTATGGCTACACCTTC.

This clone was seen a handful of times. The rearrangement links TRBV25-1 to TRBJ2-1; D might be TRBD2 (6 bases). The CDR3 totals 16 residues. Trimming pared 5 bases from V and 0 bases from J, leaving 14 bases between. Germline V lookup: CDR1 MGHDK, CDR2 SYGVNS. CDR3 sequence reads: CASSRRSGLSYNEQFF. Here the CDR3 DNA reads TGTGCCAGCAGTAGGAGGAGCGGGCTCTCCTACAATGAGCAGTTCTTC. The whole variable domain, filled in from reference TRBV25-1 and TRBJ2-1, reads EADIYQTPRYLVIGTGKKITLECSQTMGHDKMYWYQQDPGMELHLIHYSYGVNSTEKGDLSSESTVSRIRTEHFPLTLESARPSHTSQYLCASSRRSGLSYNEQFFGPGTRLTVL.

The table lists this clone with a few counts. The V call is TRBV7-8, the J call TRBJ1-4, with a possible D match to TRBD1 (5 bases). Germline V lookup: CDR1 SGHVS, CDR2 FQNEAQ. This CDR3 comprises 14 residues. V lost 5 bases and J 8 bases, leaving 15 bases between the germline ends. CDR3 residues: CASSETGLGEKLFF. The CDR3 nucleotides are TGTGCCAGCAGCGAGACGGGACTTGGGGAAAAACTGTTTTTT. Variable domain in full (rest from reference TRBV7-8 and TRBJ1-4): GAGVSQSPRYKVAKRGQDVALRCDPISGHVSLFWYQQALGQGPEFLTYFQNEAQLDKSGLPSDRFFAERPEGSVSTLKIQRTQQEDSAVYLCASSETGLGEKLFFGSGTQLSVL.

V usage is TRBV6-5 and J usage is TRBJ1-4; perhaps TRBD1 as D (6 bases). Trimming shortened V by 5 bases and J by 7 bases, and 14 bases separated the two germline ends. The CDR3 is 14 amino acids. Per the germline V gene, CDR1 is MNHEY and CDR2 is SVGAGI. The chain's CDR3 is CASSAGGLTEKLFF. The DNA of the CDR3 is TGTGCCAGCAGTGCGGGGGGGCTCACTGAAAAACTGTTTTTT.

The J gene is TRBJ1-1, the V gene TRBV16; the D gene is possibly TRBD1 (5 bases). The CDR3 loop spans 13 amino acids. The germline V gene encodes CDR1 KGHSY and CDR2 FQNENV. Trimming took 5 bases from V and 1 from J, leaving 8 bases between them. This CDR3 reads CASSSDRNTEAFF. The CDR3 DNA follows: TGTGCCAGCAGCTCCGACAGGAACACTGAAGCTTTCTTT.

Remarks on this clone: A junction end diverges from the germline sequence, so it may reflect a read error. The chain joins TRBV7-6 to TRBJ2-2; 9 bases align to TRBD2. CDR3 length: 18 residues. Germline values: CDR1 SGHVS, CDR2 FNYEAQ. DNA of the CDR3: TGTGCCAGCAGCTTAAATTCTCGGACTAGCGCGAAAACCGGGGAGCTGTTTTTT. This gives the protein CASSLNSRTSAKTGELFF. Using reference TRBV7-6 and TRBJ2-2 for the parts outside the CDR3, the full variable domain is GAGVSQSPRYKVTKRGQDVALRCDPISGHVSLYWYRQALGQGPEFLTYFNYEAQQDKSGLPNDRFSAERPEGSISTLTIQRTEQRDSAMYRCASSLNSRTSAKTGELFFGEGSRLTVL.

The chain combines TRBV2 with TRBJ1-5; 11 nucleotides line up with TRBD1. Germline V lookup: CDR1 SNHLY, CDR2 FYNNEI. This CDR3 has 15 amino acids. Trimming cost V 4 bases and J 7 bases; bases outside gene matches: 6. CDR3: CASSAGTGGYQPQHF. CDR3 DNA sequence: TGTGCCAGCAGTGCAGGGACAGGGGGGTACCAGCCCCAGCATTTT.

This clone was found once. Its ends do not fully match the called genes, so a read error is possible. The same CDR3 is also encoded by other DNA sequences in this sample. V is TRBV4-1 and J is TRBJ2-1; D may be TRBD1 (6 bases). Germline values: CDR1 MGHRA, CDR2 YSYEKL. This CDR3 contains 16 residues. The CDR3 DNA is TGTGCCAGCAGCCAAGTACAGGGAAAGGGGGACAATGAGCAGTTCTTC. Its translation is CASSQVQGKGDNEQFF.

Comments on this clone: Compared with germline, one end of the junction differs, possibly owing to a read error. The chain recombines TRBV6-5 with TRBJ2-5, with D maybe TRBD2 (6 bases). The CDR3 totals 12 residues. Germline V gene sequence: CDR1 MNHEY, CDR2 SVGAGI. DNA for the CDR3: TGTGCCAGCGCGGGGTTCCAAGAAACCCAGTACTTC. Amino acids: CASAGFQETQYF.

V usage is TRBV5-5 and J usage is TRBJ2-1; the match to TRBD1 covers 9 bases. The CDR3 loop spans 14 amino acids. V lost 3 bases to trimming and J lost 7 bases; unmatched junction nucleotides: 5. Germline assignment: CDR1 SGHKS and CDR2 YYEKEE (reference sequence). This chain's CDR3 is CASSSRDRVNEQFF. The CDR3 nucleotides are TGTGCCAGCAGCTCCCGGGACAGGGTGAATGAGCAGTTCTTC. The full variable domain, its missing parts supplied by reference TRBV5-5 and TRBJ2-1, is DAGVTQSPTHLIKTRGQQVTLRCSPISGHKSVSWYQQVLGQGPQFIFQYYEKEERGRGNFPDRFSARQFPNYSSELNVNALLLGDSALYLCASSSRDRVNEQFFGPGTRLTVL.